One sample yielded the 23 T cell receptor beta chains listed below, sequenced in a study of blood T cell repertoires in COVID-19. Libraries were prepared by immunoSEQ multiplex PCR; TCRdb keeps only in-frame clonotypes and omits some of them. This table holds roughly 230,000 clones, around 83% found once. Sequencing input: peripheral blood. Source of these receptors: a woman in her 50s with acute or convalescent COVID-19.

The V call is TRBV3-1 (or the pseudogene TRBV3-2), the J call TRBJ1-2, with D possibly TRBD1 on 5 matching bases. V lost 2 bases and J 4 bases, leaving 8 bases between the germline ends. CDR1 and CDR2 (germline): LGHDT, YNNKEL (reference sequence). The length of the CDR3 is 13 residues. The CDR3 here is CASSQPGPYGYTF. Written as DNA, the CDR3 is TGTGCCAGCAGCCAACCAGGGCCCTATGGCTACACCTTC.

The rearrangement uses TRBV7-8 and TRBJ2-2; a possible D gene is TRBD1 (6 bases). This CDR3 region has 16 residues. In germline, CDR1 is SGHVS, CDR2 FQNEAQ. V gave up 5 bases and J gave up 1 base, with 14 bases separating them. For the CDR3, the DNA is TGTGCCAGCAGCAAACAGGGCAGGGGGAACACCGGGGAGCTGTTTTTT. This gives the protein CASSKQGRGNTGELFF.

This clone was recorded only once. The V gene is TRBV27, the J gene TRBJ2-7; TRBD1 might be the D (6 bases). With 4 bases removed from V and 7 bases from J, the gap between germline ends came to 20 bases. From germline, CDR1 is MNHEY and CDR2 SMNVEV (reference sequence). The CDR3 extends over 15 amino acids. CDR3 region: CASSSTGLSSGEQYF. DNA of the CDR3: TGTGCCAGCAGTTCCACAGGGCTCTCTTCGGGAGAGCAGTACTTC.

This chain links TRBV19 with TRBJ1-3; tentative D call: TRBD1 (6 bases). Germline CDR1 and CDR2: LNHDA and SQIVND (reference sequence). This CDR3 spans 14 amino acids. V lost 10 bases and J 0 bases, leaving 13 bases between the germline ends. The CDR3 nucleotides read TGTGCCACCCATTCCAGGGGCTCTGGAAACACCATATATTTT. Translation: CATHSRGSGNTIYF.

This rearrangement joins TRBV19 to TRBJ1-3; a possible D gene is TRBD1 (5 bases). CDR1 and CDR2 (germline): LNHDA, SQIVND (reference sequence). This CDR3 region has 15 residues. V shed 3 bases and J shed 1 base, with 10 bases lying between them. The CDR3 DNA sequence: TGTGCCAGTAGTATTGACAGCGCTTCTGGAAACACCATATATTTT. Its translation is CASSIDSASGNTIYF.

The chain carries TRBV7-2 and TRBJ2-2; no definite D call. This CDR3 is built from 16 residues. Between the trimmed V and J ends, which lost 5 bases and 2 bases, there was a span of 15 bases. The germline V gene encodes CDR1 SGHTA and CDR2 FQGNSA. CDR3 sequence: CASSRPTSINTGELFF. CDR3 sequence (DNA): TGTGCCAGCAGCCGCCCTACGAGTATTAACACCGGGGAGCTGTTTTTT.

V gene TRBV10-1 combines with J gene TRBJ2-3, with D tentatively TRBD2 (6 bases). The CDR3 contains 14 residues. Trimming pared 3 bases from V and 4 bases from J, leaving 11 bases between. CDR1 and CDR2 (germline): WNHNN, SYGVQD (reference sequence). The CDR3 DNA follows: TGCGCCAGCAGTGACGGCGGGAATGCAGATACGCAGTATTTT. This translates into CASSDGGNADTQYF.

The chain recombines TRBV7-8 with TRBJ1-1, with TRBD1 identical over 7 bases. Germline CDR1 and CDR2: SGHVS and FQNEAQ. With V trimmed by 0 bases and J by 8 bases, 9 bases remained unmatched. The CDR3 has 15 residues. Written as DNA, the CDR3 is TGTGCCAGCAGCTTAGCGATGTCCCAGGGGGGAGAAGCTTTCTTT. This sequence encodes CASSLAMSQGGEAFF.

This rearrangement joins TRBV6-2 or TRBV6-3 to TRBJ2-3; a weak D match, TRBD2 (6 bases). The CDR3 contains 17 residues. V dropped 5 bases and J dropped 6 bases, with 24 bases sitting between them. From germline, CDR1 is MNHEY and CDR2 SVGEGT. This CDR3 is CASSDSYRLVNMDTQYF. CDR3 nucleotide sequence: TGTGCCAGCAGTGATTCCTATAGACTAGTTAATATGGATACGCAGTATTTT.

The rearrangement joins TRBV28 to TRBJ2-1; perhaps TRBD1 as D (5 bases). The CDR3 runs to 15 residues. Germline CDR1 is MDHEN and CDR2 is SYDVKM. Trimming removed 6 bases from V and 3 bases from J, with 15 bases in between. CDR3 sequence reads: CASSPTDIIYNEQFF. As DNA, the CDR3 is TGTGCCAGCAGCCCGACGGACATTATCTACAATGAGCAGTTCTTC.

This chain's CDR3 is CASREGTYEQYF. CDR3 sequence (DNA): TGTGCCAGCAGAGAGGGTACCTACGAGCAGTACTTC. This chain joins TRBV11-2 and TRBJ2-7, with D possibly TRBD2 on 5 matching bases. Trimming pared 6 bases from V and 2 bases from J, leaving 8 bases between. CDR1 and CDR2 (germline): SGHAT, FQNNGV. This CDR3 region has 12 residues.

The CDR3 spells CASSDYWSTDTQYF. CDR3 DNA: TGTGCCAGCAGTGACTATTGGAGTACAGATACGCAGTATTTT. The J gene is TRBJ2-3, the V gene TRBV25-1; no firm D call. Germline V gene sequence: CDR1 MGHDK, CDR2 SYGVNS. Trimming took 3 bases from V and 3 from J, leaving 10 bases between them. The CDR3 runs to 14 residues.

About this clone itself: Other DNA sequences in the sample encode the same CDR3. CDR3 loop: CASSVDSRKETQYF. The CDR3 nucleotides read TGTGCCAGCAGCGTAGATTCTAGAAAGGAGACCCAGTACTTC. The chain has TRBV9 and TRBJ2-5, with D unresolved. Trimming shortened V by 0 bases and J by 5 bases, and 11 bases separated the two germline ends. CDR3 size: 14 residues. Germline-derived CDR1 and CDR2 are SGDLS and YYNGEE.

DNA for the CDR3: TGCAGTGCTAAGGGGGACACTGAAGCTTTCTTT. Protein: CSAKGDTEAFF. The V and J genes are TRBV20-1 and TRBJ1-1; tentatively, D is TRBD1 (6 bases). V was clipped by 4 bases and J by 3 bases, with 6 bases between them. Germline CDR1 DFQATT, CDR2 SNEGSKA (reference sequence). This CDR3 has 11 amino acids.

A few counts support this clone. The chain uses TRBV13 and TRBJ2-1; TRBD2 might be the D (5 bases). The CDR3 contains 15 residues. Germline V CDR1 and CDR2: PRHDT, FYEKMQ (reference sequence). Trimming left V 0 bases short and J 9 bases short, with 15 bases between. The CDR3 sequence is CASSLGGLDRGEQFF. The CDR3 coding sequence is TGTGCCAGCAGCTTAGGCGGTCTGGACCGGGGTGAGCAGTTCTTC.

The chain combines TRBV28 with TRBJ1-4; the D is unclear. The CDR3 spans 15 residues. The V gene's germline CDR1 is MDHEN and CDR2 SYDVKM. Deletions cut 2 bases from V and 4 bases from J, with 11 bases between. The CDR3 loop reads CASSLEGGYNEKLFF. CDR3 bases: TGTGCCAGCAGTTTAGAGGGCGGCTATAATGAAAAACTGTTTTTT.

The rearrangement joins TRBV28 to TRBJ1-6; 7 bases are a match to TRBD1. Germline CDR1 and CDR2: MDHEN and SYDVKM. The CDR3 is made up of 17 amino acids. V dropped 3 bases and J dropped 7; count of bases not matched to a gene: 12. The CDR3 nucleotides read TGTGCCAGCAGTTTGGCCGGGACAGTCCGTAGAAATTCACCCCTCCACTTT. Encoded protein: CASSLAGTVRRNSPLHF.

This chain joins TRBV7-2 and TRBJ1-4; no clear D. Germline V gene sequence: CDR1 SGHTA, CDR2 FQGNSA. V was cut by 5 bases and J by 5 bases, with 12 bases left in between. The CDR3 totals 14 residues. CDR3 DNA: TGTGCCAGCAGCCTCCAGGCGGGAAATGAAAAACTGTTTTTT. Protein product: CASSLQAGNEKLFF.

In DNA, the CDR3 is TGTGCCAGCAGCAAAGGACTAGCGGGAGGCCACAGCGAGACCCAGTACTTC. It codes for CASSKGLAGGHSETQYF. The rearrangement uses TRBV11-2 and TRBJ2-5; TRBD2 aligns across 14 bases. Germline loops: CDR1 SGHAT, CDR2 FQNNGV. The ends lost 5 bases at V and 5 bases at J; junction bases unmatched: 10. This CDR3 has 17 residues. The full variable domain, completed using reference TRBV11-2 and TRBJ2-5, is EAGVAQSPRYKIIEKRQSVAFWCNPISGHATLYWYQQILGQGPKLLIQFQNNGVVDDSQLPKDRFSAERLKGVDSTLKIQPAKLEDSAVYLCASSKGLAGGHSETQYFGPGTRLLVL.

This chain links TRBV10-3 with TRBJ2-1; 7 positions agree with TRBD1. CDR3 length: 14 amino acids. Germline CDR1 and CDR2: ENHRY and SYGVKD. The J segment lost 7 bases and the V segment lost 3 bases, leaving 6 bases of the junction unmatched. This chain's CDR3 is CAISDSQGNNEQFF. CDR3 sequence (DNA): TGTGCCATCAGTGACTCACAGGGGAATAATGAGCAGTTCTTC.

CDR3 DNA sequence: TGTGCCAGCAGTCGGGGACAGCTCTATGGCTACACCTTC. This gives the protein CASSRGQLYGYTF. V gene TRBV12-3 or TRBV12-4 combines with J gene TRBJ1-2; 7 positions match TRBD1. The V segment lost 5 bases and the J segment 4 bases; nucleotides outside the gene matches: 4. The CDR3 runs 13 residues.

This clone was seen more than once but under ten times. This chain uses TRBV19 with TRBJ1-5; D is unclear. Germline assignment: CDR1 LNHDA and CDR2 SQIVND (reference sequence). The CDR3 extends over 13 amino acids. Trimming took off 1 base at V and 6 bases at J, with 7 bases between the two ends. DNA of the CDR3: TGTGCCAGTAGTATAGCCTCGGGTCAGCCCCAGCATTTT. This encodes CASSIASGQPQHF.

The chain uses TRBV5-4 and TRBJ1-2; TRBD1 agrees at 8 bases. From germline, CDR1 is SGHNT and CDR2 YYREEE (reference sequence). J gave up 4 bases and V 2 bases, and 4 bases lay outside the gene matches. The CDR3 is 14 residues long. In nucleotides, the CDR3 is TGTGCCAGCAGCTTACGACAGGGGCTCTATGGCTACACCTTC. Its protein product is CASSLRQGLYGYTF.